This T cell receptor (beta chain) was sequenced in a study of blood T cell repertoires in COVID-19. The overall study: Some COVID-19 samples were acute and others convalescent; all came from the United States, Italy and Spain. Sources were T cells, B-cell-depleted T cells, or PBMCs; the material itself was cDNA or gDNA.

The sample holds one count of this clone. The same CDR3 is also encoded by other DNA sequences in this sample. The CDR3 has 14 residues. Looked up from germline, CDR1 is SGHTA and CDR2 is FQGNSA. V dropped 4 bases and J dropped 2 bases, with 9 bases sitting between them. How the authors handled the data: Estimation of nucleated cell counts was performed using reference gene primer amplification. The data were produced by immunoSEQ multiplex PCR, yet TCRdb's version contains in-frame clones alone and is incomplete. That table gives V, J and clone size, and the DNA gave D and trimming. Among approximately 170,000 clones listed, roughly 80% were seen once.

The sequence derives from a woman aged 50 to 65 with acute or convalescent COVID-19. The gene calls are TRBV7-2 and TRBJ1-5; TRBD1 is a possible D gene (6 bases). Sequenced: peripheral blood. The CDR3 nucleotides are TGTGCCAGCAGCTCTAGACAGGGCAATCAGCCCCAGCATTTT. It yields the protein CASSSRQGNQPQHF.